The T cell receptor (beta chain) described here comes from a study of shared clonotypes between healthy human individuals. Notes on the study in general: Non-shared clonotypes showed lower generation probabilities than clonotypes common to all four donors. Researchers sampled only blood; tissue repertoires likely differ.

With regard to this clone: What it recognizes is unknown.

The CDR3 length is 14 residues. From germline, CDR1 is LNHDA and CDR2 SQIVND (reference sequence). V was shortened by 3 bases and J by 3 bases, with 9 bases between the two germline ends. Libraries were prepared by immunoSEQ multiplex PCR; TCRdb keeps only in-frame clonotypes and omits some of them. The sample includes about 1 million clones, around 82% of them seen just once. The receptor was isolated from a man younger than 35 in good health. Some clones in this sample may be carry-over from other donors' samples. The chain has TRBV19 and TRBJ2-1; weak D call: TRBD1 (5 bases). The sequencing input was memory CD4+ T cells from PBMCs. Described subset: CD45RA-negative fraction. Written as DNA, the CDR3 is TGTGCCAGTAGTATGGCTCAGGGCTACAATGAGCAGTTCTTC. This gives the protein CASSMAQGYNEQFF.